A single T cell receptor (beta chain) is shown here with its context. The antigen remains undetermined. A far larger clone is just one base off, so this is likely a read error. The sample holds other DNA sequences that translate to the same CDR3. About 100 million PBMCs were counted before genomic DNA extraction. The data are from a study of shared clonotypes between healthy human individuals. Study-level findings and limits: It was anticipated that sequencing depth would influence how many clonotypes donors shared.

Genomic DNA per cell subset filled all wells of several immunoSEQ plates. Each PCR replicate run on unsorted PBMC took in around 290 ng DNA, 25,000 to 30,000 T cell genomes. The method was immunoSEQ multiplex PCR; TCRdb's version includes in-frame clones alone and lacks a portion of them. The sample has about half a million clones, roughly 78% seen once. CDR1 MDHEN and CDR2 SYDVKM come from the germline V gene. The CDR3 contains 16 residues. Trimming stripped 6 bases from V and 7 bases from J, with 24 bases between. The chain recombines TRBV28 with TRBJ1-1; D is unclear. The sequencing input was PBMCs. The origin of this receptor is a woman aged 40 to 50 in good health. Some clones in this sample may be carry-over from other donors' samples. The CDR3 loop is CASSFSGRPMSYEAFF. In nucleotides, the CDR3 is TGTGCCAGCAGCTTTTCTGGCCGGCCTATGTCGTATGAAGCTTTCTTT. Full variable domain (remainder filled in from reference TRBV28 and TRBJ1-1): DVKVTQSSRYLVKRTGEKVFLECVQDMDHENMFWYRQDPGLGLRLIYFSYDVKMKEKGDIPEGYSVSREKKERFSLILESASTNQTSMYLCASSFSGRPMSYEAFFGQGTRLTVV.